A single sample is the source of the 4 T cell receptor beta chains below, sequenced in a study of OX40 agonist ivuxolimab in advanced cancers. Only in-frame clones appear in the TCRdb table, and some are missing; sequencing was by immunoSEQ multiplex PCR. The repertoire holds more than 45,000 clones, with about 85% as singletons. Source: CD4+ or CD8+ T cells sorted from blood, taken in a trial of the OX40 agonist ivuxolimab. The origin of the receptors is an adult with an advanced solid tumor such as melanoma, head and neck, liver or kidney cancer.

The chain combines TRBV2 with TRBJ2-3, with 12 bases lining up with TRBD2. The length of the CDR3 is 16 residues. CDR1 SNHLY and CDR2 FYNNEI come from the germline V gene. With 6 bases clipped from V and 0 bases from J, the junction kept 4 bases outside the gene matches. The CDR3 nucleotides read TGTGCCAGCAGCCAAGGACTAGCGGGGAGCACAGATACGCAGTATTTT. Translated: CASSQGLAGSTDTQYF.

This chain connects TRBV5-1 to TRBJ2-2; TRBD1 aligns across 8 bases. V dropped 5 bases and J dropped 6; count of bases not matched to a gene: 9. The CDR3 extends over 15 amino acids. Germline assignment: CDR1 SGHRS and CDR2 YFSETQ. CDR3 loop: CASRPGTGAPGELFF. Here the CDR3 DNA reads TGCGCCAGCAGGCCCGGGACAGGTGCCCCCGGGGAGCTGTTTTTT.

The chain is built from TRBV11-2 and TRBJ2-7; 8 bases match TRBD1. The V gene's germline CDR1 is SGHAT and CDR2 FQNNGV. The CDR3 loop spans 14 amino acids. Trimming cost V 6 bases and J 3 bases; bases outside gene matches: 7. The CDR3 nucleotides read TGTGCCAGCAGAGGAACAGGACAGGGCTACGAGCAGTACTTC. It specifies CASRGTGQGYEQYF.

V usage is TRBV6-5 and J usage is TRBJ1-1; the match to TRBD1 covers 7 bases. CDR1 and CDR2 from the germline V gene are MNHEY and SVGAGI. The junction had 10 bases not matched to a gene; V was cut back by 5 bases and J by 4 bases. This CDR3 region has 15 residues. The CDR3 region is CASSRGTVSITEAFF. The DNA for the CDR3 is TGTGCCAGCAGTAGGGGGACAGTTTCCATCACTGAAGCTTTCTTT.